What follows describes a single T cell receptor (beta chain). A much larger clone sits a single nucleotide away, making a read error possible. The same CDR3 can be traced to other DNA sequences in this sample. These data originate in a study of blood T cell repertoires in COVID-19. Clones were read by immunoSEQ multiplex PCR, and TCRdb kept only the in-frame ones, dropping some. The sample has 100,000 to 150,000 clones, around nine tenths seen once; the top ten hold 9.5% to 12%. Source material: peripheral blood. The sequence came from a woman aged 70 to 79 with COVID-19, enrolled during active disease.

The CDR3 DNA reads TGTGCCAGCAGTCAGGTTGGAGCGGGGGGGTTCTACAATGAGCAGTTCTTC. Amino acid sequence: CASSQVGAGGFYNEQFF. This sequence joins TRBV4-2 and TRBJ2-1, with 10 bases matching TRBD2. Trimming at V came to 6 bases and at J to 3 bases, leaving 11 bases not matched to a gene. The germline gives CDR1 LGHNA, CDR2 YNFKEQ. This CDR3 is 17 amino acids long.